The 8 T cell receptor beta chains below come from one sample, sequenced in a study of blood T cell repertoires in COVID-19. Libraries were prepared by immunoSEQ multiplex PCR; TCRdb keeps only in-frame clonotypes and omits some of them. The profile shows 48,000 or so clones, approximately 90% of them singletons. The sequenced material came from peripheral blood. The receptors come from an elderly woman with COVID-19, enrolled during active disease.

The chain combines TRBV7-8 with TRBJ2-7; no reliable D call. Germline V gives CDR1 SGHVS, CDR2 FQNEAQ. The CDR3 runs to 15 residues. V lost 4 bases and J 2 bases, leaving 15 bases between the germline ends. CDR3 DNA: TGTGCCAGCAGCTATAAATCCAGTCCCCCCTACGAGCAGTACTTC. Encoded protein: CASSYKSSPPYEQYF.

The V call is TRBV2, the J call TRBJ2-2; maybe TRBD1 (6 bases). V was trimmed by 3 bases and J by 6 bases, leaving 20 bases between them. Germline CDR1 is SNHLY and CDR2 is FYNNEI. This CDR3 has 17 amino acids. For the CDR3, the DNA is TGTGCCAGCAGTGACTCCTACAGGGCTGGGGTATCCGGGGAGCTGTTTTTT. Its translation is CASSDSYRAGVSGELFF. The variable domain in full, with the rest retrieved from reference TRBV2 and TRBJ2-2, is EPEVTQTPSHQVTQMGQEVILRCVPISNHLYFYWYRQILGQKVEFLVSFYNNEISEKSEIFDDQFSVERPDGSNFTLKIRSTKLEDSAMYFCASSDSYRAGVSGELFFGEGSRLTVL.

The chain couples TRBV12-3 or TRBV12-4 to TRBJ1-1; no reliable D call. The CDR3 covers 13 residues. V dropped 3 bases and J dropped 1 base, with 6 bases sitting between them. CDR3 nucleotides: TGTGCCAGCAGTTTTTCCCAGAACACTGAAGCTTTCTTT. Amino acid sequence: CASSFSQNTEAFF.

This clone was seen more than once but under ten times. The CDR3 DNA follows: TGTGCCAGTAGTACCCCGGGACAGGGGAGGTACGAGCAGTACTTC. Protein: CASSTPGQGRYEQYF. This chain uses TRBV19 with TRBJ2-7; TRBD1 agrees at 10 bases. V lost 4 bases and J lost 4; bases outside the gene matches: 7. CDR1 and CDR2 from the germline V gene are LNHDA and SQIVND (reference sequence). The CDR3 has 15 amino acids.

This chain joins TRBV25-1 and TRBJ1-6, with 7 bases aligning to TRBD1. This CDR3 has 14 residues. The J segment lost 9 bases and the V segment lost 7 bases, leaving 9 bases of the junction unmatched. CDR1 is MGHDK and CDR2 is SYGVNS in the germline V gene. CDR3 loop: CASTRGQVPSPLHF. The CDR3 DNA follows: TGTGCCAGCACCCGAGGACAGGTCCCTTCACCCCTCCACTTT.

The V gene is TRBV5-1, the J gene TRBJ2-7, with 14 bases fitting TRBD2. Germline CDR1 is SGHRS and CDR2 is YFSETQ. The junction had 13 bases not matched to a gene; V was cut back by 4 bases and J by 4 bases. The CDR3 consists of 18 residues. The DNA for the CDR3 is TGCGCCAGCAGCCAGGGACAGTTGGGACTAGCGGGAGTGTACGAGCAGTACTTC. This gives the protein CASSQGQLGLAGVYEQYF.

The rearrangement links TRBV28 to TRBJ1-5; 9 nucleotides align to TRBD1. The germline CDR1 and CDR2 sequences are MDHEN and SYDVKM. The CDR3 consists of 15 residues. Germline trimming cut 10 bases from V and 4 bases from J; bases unmatched to any gene: 11. CDR3 nucleotides: TGTGCCACCCGACAGGGGGTCCATGATAATCAGCCCCAGCATTTT. Its translation: CATRQGVHDNQPQHF.

This chain links TRBV7-3 with TRBJ2-2; TRBD1 is a possible D gene (5 bases). Germline V lookup: CDR1 SGHTA, CDR2 FQGTGA. V was trimmed by 3 bases and J by 4 bases, leaving 15 bases between them. The CDR3 totals 16 residues. CDR3: CASSLQGAMGTGELFF. Here the CDR3 DNA reads TGTGCCAGCAGCTTGCAAGGGGCGATGGGCACCGGGGAGCTGTTTTTT.